The rows below give T cell receptor beta chains drawn from one sample of a study of T cell changes during pregnancy in multiple sclerosis. Produced via immunoSEQ multiplex PCR; TCRdb's table is partial and in-frame only. Of 99,000 or so clones listed, about 94% are singletons. The sample here was peripheral blood, taken after pregnancy. These receptors all stem from a female donor with multiple sclerosis, enrolled in a pregnancy study. CDR3s include the opening cysteine and the closing phenylalanine or tryptophan. A D gene is named only where the DNA matches it firmly. Expanded clones get a size class; other rows say once, few or many, or leave the size out.

clone_size,j_call,d_call,v_call,cdr3_nt,cdr3_aa
NA,TRBJ2-7,NA,TRBV5-1,TGCGCCAGCCGACCCACAGGTGGTTACTACGAGCAGTACTTC,CASRPTGGYYEQYF
NA,TRBJ2-2,NA,TRBV6-4,TGTGCCAGCAGTGAAAACCCCAGGGTACGCACCGGGGAGCTGTTTTTT,CASSENPRVRTGELFF
NA,TRBJ2-1,TRBD1,TRBV14,TGTGCCAGCAGCCAGGGACAGGGGGCCAATGAGCAGTTCTTC,CASSQGQGANEQFF
NA,TRBJ1-3,TRBD1,TRBV5-1,TGCGCCAGCAGCTCCGGGACAGACTCTGGAAACACCATATATTTT,CASSSGTDSGNTIYF
NA,TRBJ1-2,TRBD1,TRBV29-1,TGCAGCATTAGGACAGGGAATGGTGGCTACACCTTC,CSIRTGNGGYTF
NA,TRBJ2-7,TRBD1,TRBV6-6,TGTGCCAGCAGGGGACAGGGCTACGAGCAGTACTTC,CASRGQGYEQYF
NA,TRBJ2-5,NA,TRBV9,TGTGCCAGCAGCGTAGACATAAGAGAGACCCAGTACTTC,CASSVDIRETQYF
NA,TRBJ1-1,TRBD1,TRBV27,TGTGCCAGCAGTTACCTCACTACCGGGACAGGAATGAACACTGAAGCTTTCTTT,CASSYLTTGTGMNTEAFF
NA,TRBJ1-1,NA,TRBV5-1,TGCGCCAGCAGCTTGGCCGCAGGACTCACTGAAGCTTTCTTT,CASSLAAGLTEAFF
NA,TRBJ2-7,TRBD2,TRBV2,TGTGCCAGCAGTGAAGCGGTGGGTAGCGGGAGTCCGTTCTACGAGCAGTACTTC,CASSEAVGSGSPFYEQYF
NA,TRBJ2-1,NA,TRBV19,TGTGCCAGTAGTATAAGCGTCGCCAATGAGCAGTTCTTC,CASSISVANEQFF
once,TRBJ2-2,TRBD1,TRBV27,TGTGCCAGCAGTTACAGGGGCCTCACCGGGGAGCTGTTTTTT,CASSYRGLTGELFF
NA,TRBJ2-7,TRBD2,TRBV6-1,TGTGCCAGCAGTGTGGGGGGAACTAGCGGGAGGGCCAGGTACGAGCAGTACTTC,CASSVGGTSGRARYEQYF
NA,TRBJ2-5,TRBD1,TRBV5-1,TGCGCCAGCAGCTTTCCAGGGGGCGCCGAAGAGACCCAGTACTTC,CASSFPGGAEETQYF
NA,TRBJ2-2,TRBD2,TRBV14,TGTGCCAGCAGCCCACCGGGACTAGCATCAGTCGGGGAGCTGTTTTTT,CASSPPGLASVGELFF
once,TRBJ2-7,TRBD1,TRBV9,TGTGCCAGCAGCCCAGGGACAGGGTTGTACGAGCAGTACTTC,CASSPGTGLYEQYF
NA,TRBJ2-7,TRBD1,TRBV5-1,TGCGCCAGCAGCCCGGTACTTGGGACAGGGGGTTCCTACGAGCAGTACTTC,CASSPVLGTGGSYEQYF
NA,TRBJ2-1,TRBD1,TRBV5-6,TGTGCCAGCATATACAGGGGGAGATCCTACAATGAGCAGTTCTTC,CASIYRGRSYNEQFF
NA,TRBJ2-1,NA,TRBV15,TGTGCCACCAGCAGAGAACGCGCAACCCGGTGGAGTGAGCAGTTCTTC,CATSRERATRWSEQFF
once,TRBJ2-3,TRBD1,TRBV10-2,TGCGCCAGCAGGGGGGACAGGGGATCAGATACGCAGTATTTT,CASRGDRGSDTQYF
few,TRBJ1-1,NA,TRBV19,TGTGCCAGTAGTATAGGGAGCACTGAAGCTTTCTTT,CASSIGSTEAFF
NA,TRBJ2-7,TRBD2,TRBV4-1,TGCGCCAGCAGCCCCGCTAGCGGGAGTTTTTACGAGCAGTACTTC,CASSPASGSFYEQYF
NA,TRBJ2-7,NA,TRBV5-4,TGTGCCAGCAGCTTCGGGAGCTCCTACGAGCAGTACTTC,CASSFGSSYEQYF
NA,TRBJ2-5,TRBD1,TRBV20-1,TGCAGTGCCGGACAGGGGGAGACCCAGTACTTC,CSAGQGETQYF
NA,TRBJ2-1,NA,TRBV5-5,TGTGCCAGCAGCCCCCGAACAGGGTACAATGAGCAGTTCTTC,CASSPRTGYNEQFF
NA,TRBJ2-3,TRBD1,TRBV28,TGTGCCAGCAGTTTATATGGGGGACAGGGGTATTTT,CASSLYGGQGYF
NA,TRBJ1-5,TRBD1,TRBV27,TGTGCCAGCAGCCCGAACCCAGGGACAGGGGCTCAGCCCCAGCATTTT,CASSPNPGTGAQPQHF
NA,TRBJ1-1,TRBD1,TRBV18,TGTGCCAGCTCTCCTCCGGGACAGATCACTGAAGCTTTCTTT,CASSPPGQITEAFF
once,TRBJ2-1,TRBD1,TRBV27,TGTGCCAGCAGTTCCCCAGGACAGGGGGCTAACAATGAGCAGTTCTTC,CASSSPGQGANNEQFF
NA,TRBJ2-3,TRBD2,TRBV30,TGTGCCTGGAGTGTAGTAGCGGGAGGCACAGATACGCAGTATTTT,CAWSVVAGGTDTQYF
NA,TRBJ2-2,TRBD1,TRBV6-6,TGTGCCAGCAGAGCGACCAGGGACAGGGGGACCGGGGAGCTGTTTTTT,CASRATRDRGTGELFF
NA,TRBJ1-5,NA,TRBV25-1,TGTGCCAGCAGTGAATGGGGGCAGAATCAGCCCCAGCATTTT,CASSEWGQNQPQHF
NA,TRBJ1-5,NA,TRBV7-6,TGTGCCAGCAGTCGAGCAGGGGGCAATCAGCCCCAGCATTTT,CASSRAGGNQPQHF
NA,TRBJ2-7,NA,TRBV7-9,TGTGCCAGCAGCTTAACTTCAGCGGTGACGGGCGAGCAGTACTTC,CASSLTSAVTGEQYF
NA,TRBJ2-2,TRBD2,TRBV7-2,TGTGCCAGCAGCCCAGCGGGGTTCGGGGAGCTGTTTTTT,CASSPAGFGELFF
NA,TRBJ1-2,NA,TRBV27,TGTGCCAGCAGTCCAAGTCGGGGAAGCGTCTATGGCTACACCTTC,CASSPSRGSVYGYTF
NA,TRBJ2-1,TRBD1,TRBV6-4,TGTGCCAGCAGTCCGGGACAGGGATTTTTGAGCTCCTACAATGAGCAGTTCTTC,CASSPGQGFLSSYNEQFF
NA,TRBJ2-1,NA,TRBV5-6,TGTGCCAGCAGCTTGGACCGGGGGACCTACAATGAGCAGTTCTTC,CASSLDRGTYNEQFF
few,TRBJ2-6,NA,TRBV19,TGTGCCAGTAGTGTGACAGGCTCTGGGGCCAACGTCCTGACTTTC,CASSVTGSGANVLTF
NA,TRBJ1-2,NA,TRBV4-3,TGCGCCAGCAGCCAAGAGGATAACAGGCTCGGGCTTTATGGCTACACCTTC,CASSQEDNRLGLYGYTF
NA,TRBJ2-7,NA,TRBV4-3,TGCGCCAGCAGCCAGGCCAAGGGGGGGCGGGGCCTCTCCTACGAGCAGTACTTC,CASSQAKGGRGLSYEQYF
NA,TRBJ1-5,NA,TRBV30,TGTGCCTGGAATAAAGCGTTAAGCAATCAGCCCCAGCATTTT,CAWNKALSNQPQHF
NA,TRBJ1-2,NA,TRBV6-6,TGTGCCAGCAGTTACTCGTGGGGAGAGGACTATGGCTACACCTTC,CASSYSWGEDYGYTF
NA,TRBJ2-5,TRBD2,TRBV27,TGTGCCAGCAGTTATGGAGCGGGAGGGGGGGAGACCCAGTACTTC,CASSYGAGGGETQYF